By share, the clone carrying this TCR beta chain counts as medium-sized. The record originates from a study of HIV-infected patients and healthy controls. cDNA was made from around 0.5 ug RNA using alpha and beta constant primers. Separate chain-specific third strand synthesis with multiplexing indices produced the alpha and beta libraries. A 12-nucleotide barcode per molecule came from two concatenated random hexamers added pre-amplification. Via MiXCR, TCRdb re-called the 5' RACE reads, giving one row per CDR3 protein. Of fewer than 7,000 distinct CDR3 sequences detected, 11% appear once; the ten largest clones hold over 25%. All unsorted peripheral T cells were captured because whole blood was used without fractionation. The V gene's germline CDR1 is LNHDA and CDR2 SQIVND (reference sequence). Deletions cut 6 bases from V and 1 base from J, with 13 bases between. The CDR3 is 15 residues long.

The clonotype originates from an adult with HIV infection. The chain combines TRBV19 with TRBJ1-5; no firm D call. The source material was blood, sampled before antiretroviral therapy. In nucleotides, the CDR3 is TGTGCCAGTAGGGGATTGGTTGGCAGCAATCAGCCCCAGCATTTT. As protein: CASRGLVGSNQPQHF.